This TCR beta chain was captured by sequencing in a study of read filtering for tumor transcriptome and immune sequencing. Study at large: DNase treatment preceded whole-transcriptome library preparation. Study outcomes and limitations: Approximately 80% of IR-seq clonotypes had one read, totaling around 4% of reads; RNA-seq: around 70% and 40%.

This library used roughly 430 ng RNA and molecular barcoded adaptors spanning alpha/delta and beta/gamma chains. TCRdb re-derived calls from the reads in MiXCR, one entry per CDR3 protein. This table has about 58,000 distinct CDR3 sequences, about 12% appearing once. Note on this clonotype: Its antigen is unidentified.

Germline CDR1 and CDR2: SGHRS and YFSETQ. The CDR3 runs 13 residues. V gave up 5 bases and J gave up 1 base, with 9 bases separating them. The rearrangement uses TRBV5-1 and TRBJ1-2; no clear D gene. Sequenced input: a population of CD138-negative cells sorted from bone marrow. The receptor was isolated from a donor over 35 with multiple myeloma. The CDR3 DNA follows: TGCGCCAGCAGTGAGGGTTTTAACTATGGCTACACCTTC. It specifies CASSEGFNYGYTF.